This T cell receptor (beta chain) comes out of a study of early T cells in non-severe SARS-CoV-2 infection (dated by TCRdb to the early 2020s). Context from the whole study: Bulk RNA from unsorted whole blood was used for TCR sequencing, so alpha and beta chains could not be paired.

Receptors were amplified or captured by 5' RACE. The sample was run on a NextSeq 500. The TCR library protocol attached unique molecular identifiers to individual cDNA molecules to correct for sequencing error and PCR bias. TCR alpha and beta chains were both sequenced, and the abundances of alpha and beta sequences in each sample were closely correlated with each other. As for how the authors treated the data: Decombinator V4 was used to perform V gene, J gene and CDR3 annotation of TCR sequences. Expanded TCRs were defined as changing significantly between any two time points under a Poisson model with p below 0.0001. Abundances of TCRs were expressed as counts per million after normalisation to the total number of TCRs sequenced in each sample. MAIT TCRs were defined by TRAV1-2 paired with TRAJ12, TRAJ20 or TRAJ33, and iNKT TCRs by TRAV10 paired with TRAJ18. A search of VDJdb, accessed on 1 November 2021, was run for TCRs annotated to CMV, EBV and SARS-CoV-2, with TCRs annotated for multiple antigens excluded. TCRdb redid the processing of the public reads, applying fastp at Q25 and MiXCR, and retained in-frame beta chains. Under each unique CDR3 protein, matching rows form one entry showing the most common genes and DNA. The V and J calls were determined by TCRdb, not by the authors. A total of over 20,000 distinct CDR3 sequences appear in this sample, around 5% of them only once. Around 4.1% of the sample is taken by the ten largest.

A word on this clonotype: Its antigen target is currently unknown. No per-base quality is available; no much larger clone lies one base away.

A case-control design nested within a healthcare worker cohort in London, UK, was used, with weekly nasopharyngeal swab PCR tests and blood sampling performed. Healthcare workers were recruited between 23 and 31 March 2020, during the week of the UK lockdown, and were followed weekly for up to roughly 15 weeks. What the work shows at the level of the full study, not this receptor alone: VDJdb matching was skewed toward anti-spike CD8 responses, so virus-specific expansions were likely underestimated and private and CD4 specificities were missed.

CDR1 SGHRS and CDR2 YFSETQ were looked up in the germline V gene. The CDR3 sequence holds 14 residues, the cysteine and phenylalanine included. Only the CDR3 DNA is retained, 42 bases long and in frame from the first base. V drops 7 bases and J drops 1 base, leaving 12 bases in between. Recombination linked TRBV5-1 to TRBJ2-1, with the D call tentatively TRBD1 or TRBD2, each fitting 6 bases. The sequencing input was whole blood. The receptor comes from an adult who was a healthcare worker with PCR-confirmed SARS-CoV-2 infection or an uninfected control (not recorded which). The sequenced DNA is TGCGCCAGCGGTGAGGGGGGATCCTACAATGAGCAGTTCTTC. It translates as CASGEGGSYNEQFF.